The TCR beta chain under discussion was sequenced for a study of blood T cells in healthy people across ages. Germline loops: CDR1 DFQATT, CDR2 SNEGSKA (reference sequence). The CDR3 is 13 amino acids. V lost 3 bases and J lost 10, with 19 bases in between. Study-level points and caveats: It was the long-lived donors that had more naive CD4+ cells and higher diversity than aged donors. Shifts in expanded clonotypes may have been confounded by donor CMV status, which was unknown.

Concerning this clonotype: Its target is not known.

At least 6 micrograms of total RNA were extracted per sample. For the second PCR, which ran for about 6 to 11 cycles, a sample-barcoded 5' primer and a J-beta primer mix were used. The authors tagged each cDNA molecule using a template-switch adaptor with 12 random nucleotides. In TCRdb, the 5' RACE reads were re-called with MiXCR into one record per CDR3 protein. The table has about 1.5 million distinct CDR3 sequences, roughly 45% seen once. V usage is TRBV20-1 and J usage is TRBJ2-7; possible D gene TRBD1, 5 bases. Material for sequencing was blood. This TCR came from a woman in her late teens or twenties in good health. The CDR3: CSASSQARLAQYF. CDR3 DNA: TGCAGTGCTAGCTCACAGGCAAGGCTTGCCCAGTACTTC.